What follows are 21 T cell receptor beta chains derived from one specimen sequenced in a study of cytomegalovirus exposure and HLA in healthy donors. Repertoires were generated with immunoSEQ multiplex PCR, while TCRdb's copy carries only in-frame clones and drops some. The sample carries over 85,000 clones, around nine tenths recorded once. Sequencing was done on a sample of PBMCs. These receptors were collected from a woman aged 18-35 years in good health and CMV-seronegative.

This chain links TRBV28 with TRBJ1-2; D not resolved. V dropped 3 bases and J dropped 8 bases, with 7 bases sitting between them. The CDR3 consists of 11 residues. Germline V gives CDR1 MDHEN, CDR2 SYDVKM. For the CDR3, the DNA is TGTGCCAGCAGTTTTGCCGGGGGCTACACCTTC. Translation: CASSFAGGYTF.

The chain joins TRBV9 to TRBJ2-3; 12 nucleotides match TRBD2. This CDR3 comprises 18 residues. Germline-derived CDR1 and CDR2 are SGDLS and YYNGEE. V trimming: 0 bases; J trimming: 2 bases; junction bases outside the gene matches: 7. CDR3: CASSVELAGGLDTDTQYF. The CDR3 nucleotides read TGTGCCAGCAGCGTAGAACTAGCGGGAGGCCTAGACACAGATACGCAGTATTTT.

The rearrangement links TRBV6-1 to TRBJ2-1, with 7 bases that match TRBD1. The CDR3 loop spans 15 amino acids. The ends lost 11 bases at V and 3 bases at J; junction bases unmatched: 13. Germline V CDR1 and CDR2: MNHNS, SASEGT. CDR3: CALEVGDSFYNEQFF. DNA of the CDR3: TGTGCCCTCGAGGTAGGGGACAGCTTCTACAATGAGCAGTTCTTC.

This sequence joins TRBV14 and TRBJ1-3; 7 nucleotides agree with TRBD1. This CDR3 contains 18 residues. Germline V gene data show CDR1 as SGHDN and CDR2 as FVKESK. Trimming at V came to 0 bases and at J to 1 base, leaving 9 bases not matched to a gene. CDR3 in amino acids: CASSQDRGGPLSGNTIYF. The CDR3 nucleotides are TGTGCCAGCAGCCAAGATCGAGGGGGCCCCCTTTCTGGAAACACCATATATTTT.

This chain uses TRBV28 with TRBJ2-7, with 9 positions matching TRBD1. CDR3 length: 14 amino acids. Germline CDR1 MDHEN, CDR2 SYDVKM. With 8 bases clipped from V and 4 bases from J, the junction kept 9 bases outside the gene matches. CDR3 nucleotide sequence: TGTGCCAGCTCTGGACAGGGGAGATTGTACGAGCAGTACTTC. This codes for CASSGQGRLYEQYF.

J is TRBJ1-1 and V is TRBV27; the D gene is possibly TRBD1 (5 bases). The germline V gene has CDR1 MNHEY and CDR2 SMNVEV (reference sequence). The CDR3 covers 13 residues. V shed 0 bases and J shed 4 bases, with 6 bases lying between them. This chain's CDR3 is CASSLSRATEAFF. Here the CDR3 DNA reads TGTGCCAGCAGTTTATCCAGGGCCACTGAAGCTTTCTTT.

The CDR3 sequence: CASSIVSRGGTEAFF. CDR3 sequence (DNA): TGTGCCAGTAGTATAGTATCACGGGGTGGCACTGAAGCTTTCTTT. This chain connects TRBV19 to TRBJ1-1; D is uncertain. Per the germline V gene, CDR1 is LNHDA and CDR2 is SQIVND (reference sequence). V dropped 1 base and J dropped 4 bases, with 13 bases sitting between them. The CDR3 spans 15 residues.

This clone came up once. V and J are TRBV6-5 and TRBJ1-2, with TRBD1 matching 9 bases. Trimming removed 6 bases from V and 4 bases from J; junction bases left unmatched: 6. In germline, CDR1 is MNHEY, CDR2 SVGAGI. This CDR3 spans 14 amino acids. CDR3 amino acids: CASRIGQGSYGYTF. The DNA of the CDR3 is TGTGCCAGCAGAATTGGACAGGGGAGCTATGGCTACACCTTC.

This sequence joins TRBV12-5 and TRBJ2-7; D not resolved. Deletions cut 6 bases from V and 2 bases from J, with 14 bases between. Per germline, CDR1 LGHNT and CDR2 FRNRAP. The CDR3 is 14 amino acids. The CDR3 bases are TGTGCTAGTGGAGTACCCGGGTCGACCTACGAGCAGTACTTC. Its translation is CASGVPGSTYEQYF.

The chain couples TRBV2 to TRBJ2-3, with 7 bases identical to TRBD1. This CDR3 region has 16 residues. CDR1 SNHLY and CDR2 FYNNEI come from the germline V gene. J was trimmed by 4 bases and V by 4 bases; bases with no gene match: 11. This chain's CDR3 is CASSGPGTVGSDTQYF. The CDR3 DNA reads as TGTGCCAGCAGTGGCCCCGGGACAGTGGGTTCAGATACGCAGTATTTT.

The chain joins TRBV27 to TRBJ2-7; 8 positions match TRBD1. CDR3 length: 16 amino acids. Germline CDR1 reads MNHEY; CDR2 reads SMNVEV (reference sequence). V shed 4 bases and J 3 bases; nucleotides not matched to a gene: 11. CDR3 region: CASSSRGQGRHYEQYF. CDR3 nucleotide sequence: TGTGCCAGCAGTTCCAGAGGACAGGGACGGCACTACGAGCAGTACTTC.

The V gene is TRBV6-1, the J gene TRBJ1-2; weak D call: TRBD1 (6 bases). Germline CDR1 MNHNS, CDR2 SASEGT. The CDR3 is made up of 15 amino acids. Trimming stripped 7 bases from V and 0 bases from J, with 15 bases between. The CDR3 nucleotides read TGTGCCAGCACCGTGGTAGGGGGGGCTAACTATGGCTACACCTTC. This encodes CASTVVGGANYGYTF.

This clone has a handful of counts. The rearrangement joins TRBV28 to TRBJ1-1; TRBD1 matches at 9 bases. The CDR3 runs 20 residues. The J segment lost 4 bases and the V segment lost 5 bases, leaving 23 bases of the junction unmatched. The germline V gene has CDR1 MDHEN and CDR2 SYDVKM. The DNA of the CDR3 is TGTGCCAGCAGTACCGACGTCATATCTACAACAGGGGGCGCGAGCACTGAAGCTTTCTTT. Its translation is CASSTDVISTTGGASTEAFF. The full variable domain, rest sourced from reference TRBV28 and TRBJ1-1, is DVKVTQSSRYLVKRTGEKVFLECVQDMDHENMFWYRQDPGLGLRLIYFSYDVKMKEKGDIPEGYSVSREKKERFSLILESASTNQTSMYLCASSTDVISTTGGASTEAFFGQGTRLTVV.

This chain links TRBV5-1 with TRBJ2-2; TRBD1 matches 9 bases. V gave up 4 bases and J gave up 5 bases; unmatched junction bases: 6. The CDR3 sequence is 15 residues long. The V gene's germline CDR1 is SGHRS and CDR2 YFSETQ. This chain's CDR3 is CASSRGQGRTGELFF. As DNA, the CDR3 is TGCGCCAGCAGCAGGGGACAGGGACGGACCGGGGAGCTGTTTTTT. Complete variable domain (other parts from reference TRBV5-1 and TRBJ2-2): KAGVTQTPRYLIKTRGQQVTLSCSPISGHRSVSWYQQTPGQGLQFLFEYFSETQRNKGNFPGRFSGRQFSNSRSEMNVSTLELGDSALYLCASSRGQGRTGELFFGEGSRLTVL.

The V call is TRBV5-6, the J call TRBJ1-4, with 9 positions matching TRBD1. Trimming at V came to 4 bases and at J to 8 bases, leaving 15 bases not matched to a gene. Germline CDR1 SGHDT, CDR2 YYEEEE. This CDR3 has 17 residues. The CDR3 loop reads CASSLQPGQGWSEKLFF. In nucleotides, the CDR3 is TGTGCCAGCAGCCTACAACCGGGACAGGGTTGGAGCGAAAAACTGTTTTTT.

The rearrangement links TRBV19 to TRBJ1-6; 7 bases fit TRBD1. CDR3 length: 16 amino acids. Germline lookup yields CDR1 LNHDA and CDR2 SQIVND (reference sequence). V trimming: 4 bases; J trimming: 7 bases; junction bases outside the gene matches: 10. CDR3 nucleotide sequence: TGTGCCAGTAGTAAGAGGAGGGGACAGTTAAATTCACCCCTCCACTTT. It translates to CASSKRRGQLNSPLHF.

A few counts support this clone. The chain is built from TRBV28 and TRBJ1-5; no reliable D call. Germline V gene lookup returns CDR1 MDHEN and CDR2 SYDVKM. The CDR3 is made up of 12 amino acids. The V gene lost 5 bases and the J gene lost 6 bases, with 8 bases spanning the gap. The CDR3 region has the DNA TGTGCCAGCAGTCCCTCTATTCAGCCCCAGCATTTT. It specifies CASSPSIQPQHF.

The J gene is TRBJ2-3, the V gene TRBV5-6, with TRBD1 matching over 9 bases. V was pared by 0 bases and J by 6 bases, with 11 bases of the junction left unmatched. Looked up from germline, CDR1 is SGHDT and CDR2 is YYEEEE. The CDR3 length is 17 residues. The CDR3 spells CASSLEGQGIVMDTQYF. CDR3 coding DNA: TGTGCCAGCAGCTTGGAGGGACAGGGAATTGTTATGGATACGCAGTATTTT.

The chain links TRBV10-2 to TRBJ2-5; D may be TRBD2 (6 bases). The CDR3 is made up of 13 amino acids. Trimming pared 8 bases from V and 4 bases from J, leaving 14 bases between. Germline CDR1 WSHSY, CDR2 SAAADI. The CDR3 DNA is TGCGCCAGCTTCCAGCCGGGACTAGAGACCCAGTACTTC. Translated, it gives CASFQPGLETQYF.

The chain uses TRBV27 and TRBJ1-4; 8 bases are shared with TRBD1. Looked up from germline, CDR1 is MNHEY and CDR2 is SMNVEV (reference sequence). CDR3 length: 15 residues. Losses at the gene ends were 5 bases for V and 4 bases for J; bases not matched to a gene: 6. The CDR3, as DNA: TGTGCCAGCAGTATACGGACAGGGAGTAATGAAAAACTGTTTTTT. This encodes CASSIRTGSNEKLFF.

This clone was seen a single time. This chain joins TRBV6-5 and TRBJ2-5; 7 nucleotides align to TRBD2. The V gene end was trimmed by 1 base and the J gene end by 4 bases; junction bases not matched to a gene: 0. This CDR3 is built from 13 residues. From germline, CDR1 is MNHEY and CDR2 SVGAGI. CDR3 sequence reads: CASSYLAGETQYF. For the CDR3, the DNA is TGTGCCAGCAGTTACTTAGCGGGAGAGACCCAGTACTTC.